The source of this TCR beta chain is a study of TIL therapy for anti-PD-1-resistant metastatic lung cancer. Study information: Most patients had lung adenocarcinoma.

Time point given: pre-treatment sample, taken before nivolumab and TIL therapy. Sequencing used immunoSEQ v3. Profiled with immunoSEQ multiplex PCR; TCRdb holds only in-frame clones, not every one. The sample has tens of thousands of clones, 55% to 70% seen once; the top ten hold over 6.5%. Germline V gives CDR1 MNHNS, CDR2 SASEGT. Deletions cut 8 bases from V and 0 bases from J, with 10 bases between. This CDR3 has 14 residues. This chain connects TRBV6-1 to TRBJ2-2; D gene ambiguous. The sample consisted of blood, taken at baseline. This sequence originates from a person aged 25-80 years with non-small cell lung cancer. CDR3 in DNA: TGTGCCAGCCTCTACGGGTCGAACACCGGGGAGCTGTTTTTT. Translating gives CASLYGSNTGELFF.